This T cell receptor (beta chain) originates from a study of cytomegalovirus exposure and HLA in healthy donors. Of note for this clone: Antigen: not known.

Study outcomes and limitations: In vitro assays verified that three CMV-associated chains recognized CMV antigens specifically. Cytomegalovirus association was listed for about 170 TCR beta chains.

From the 120-subject validation cohort, which was separate from the roughly 670-subject first cohort, the donors were drawn. This table comes from immunoSEQ multiplex PCR, and its TCRdb copy is limited to in-frame clones, with some not included. This sample has around 300,000 clones, with about nine tenths found just once. Germline loops: CDR1 SGHTA, CDR2 FQGNSA. The CDR3 length is 14 residues. Trimming cost V 4 bases and J 7 bases; bases outside gene matches: 5. The sample taken for sequencing was PBMCs. This sequence was found in a woman in her twenties or thirties in good health and CMV-seropositive. The chain has TRBV7-2 and TRBJ2-7; 12 positions match TRBD1. CDR3 nucleotide sequence: TGTGCCAGCAGCTCCGGGACAGGGGGCGATGAGCAGTACTTC. Translated: CASSSGTGGDEQYF. The variable domain in full, completed from reference TRBV7-2 and TRBJ2-7, reads GAGVSQSPSNKVTEKGKDVELRCDPISGHTALYWYRQSLGQGLEFLIYFQGNSAPDKSGLPSDRFSAERTGGSVSTLTIQRTQQEDSAVYLCASSSGTGGDEQYFGPGTRLTVT.